Listed below are T cell receptor beta chains from one sample, sequenced in a study of T cells after yellow fever vaccination. From the 5' RACE reads, TCRdb called clonotypes with MiXCR, one entry per CDR3 protein. The sample holds 400,000 or so distinct CDR3 sequences, under 7.5% seen once. Sequencing was performed on PBMCs, taken 5 days after the yellow fever booster vaccination. Every receptor here comes from a man under 40 who received the YFV17D yellow fever vaccine. Each CDR3 is given with its conserved first and last residue. The D gene is left open where the match is weak. Size values are once, few and many counts, or a class for expanded clones, and some rows have none.

CDR3nt	CDR3aa	abundance	v_gene	j_gene	d_gene
TGTGCCAGCAGTTTATTCCAGGCGACTAGCACAGATACGCAGTATTTT	CASSLFQATSTDTQYF	NA	TRBV12-3/TRBV12-4	TRBJ2-3	NA
TGTGCCATCAGTGACGGGGGTCACGAAGGACCCAGGGCCCACGAGCAGTACTTC	CAISDGGHEGPRAHEQYF	few	TRBV10-3	TRBJ2-7	NA
TGCAGCGTTACTCAGGGCACAGATACGCAGTATTTT	CSVTQGTDTQYF	few	TRBV29-1	TRBJ2-3	NA
TGCAGCGTATTACAGGTTTACGAGCAGTACTTC	CSVLQVYEQYF	many	TRBV29-1	TRBJ2-7	NA
TGTGCCAGCAGCTTAGCCCCAGGGGGCAACGAGCAGTACTTC	CASSLAPGGNEQYF	many	TRBV7-6	TRBJ2-7	TRBD1
TGCGCCAGCAGCCAAGAACAGGCGGCGCAGTATTTT	CASSQEQAAQYF	few	TRBV4-1	TRBJ2-3	NA
TGTGCCAGCAGCTTAATCTCCCAGGGATCCTTCTTC	CASSLISQGSFF	few	TRBV7-9	TRBJ2-1	NA
TGTGCCAGCAGCCCCCCTAGCGGGAGGACCCACGAGCAGTACTTC	CASSPPSGRTHEQYF	few	TRBV9	TRBJ2-7	TRBD2
TGTGCCAGCAGCCCCCGGGGGGGGATCTCCTACGAGCAGTACTTC	CASSPRGGISYEQYF	many	TRBV12-3/TRBV12-4	TRBJ2-7	TRBD2
TGTGCCAGCAGTTACTCGGGAGCGGGAGGGCCCCACGAGCAGTACTTC	CASSYSGAGGPHEQYF	many	TRBV6-5	TRBJ2-7	TRBD2
TGTGCCTGGAGTACAGGGACTCTCGGCCGCAATGAGCAGTTCTTC	CAWSTGTLGRNEQFF	few	TRBV30	TRBJ2-1	NA
TGTGCCAGCAGGGATGACATTCTCTCTATGGGCTACACCTTC	CASRDDILSMGYTF	few	TRBV6-1	TRBJ1-2	NA
TGCGCCAGCAGCTTGGACGGGAGGTCAGACACCGGGGAGCTGTTTTTT	CASSLDGRSDTGELFF	many	TRBV5-1	TRBJ2-2	TRBD2
TGTGCCAGCAGCCTTTACAAGGGTCTCTCCTACAATGAGCAGTTCTTC	CASSLYKGLSYNEQFF	many	TRBV7-8	TRBJ2-1	NA
TGTGCCAGCAGTTTTGAAGGGGCTGGGGCCAACGTCCTGACTTTC	CASSFEGAGANVLTF	NA	TRBV27	TRBJ2-6	NA
TGTGCCTGGAGCCGGAGGAATGAAAAACTGTTTTTT	CAWSRRNEKLFF	few	TRBV30	TRBJ1-4	NA
TGCGCCAGCAGAGACGTGCCGCAACCGGGCACAGATACGCAGTATTTT	CASRDVPQPGTDTQYF	many	TRBV5-1	TRBJ2-3	NA
TGTGCCATCAGTGAGTTTGGACAGGGGGCGGGTGAGCAGTACTTC	CAISEFGQGAGEQYF	many	TRBV10-3	TRBJ2-7	TRBD1
TGTGCCAGCAGCTCCCAGGGACAGCTTACTAACTATGGCTACACCTTC	CASSSQGQLTNYGYTF	many	TRBV7-9	TRBJ1-2	TRBD1
TGCAGCGTGGCAGGGGAGACCCAGTACTTC	CSVAGETQYF	many	TRBV29-1	TRBJ2-5	NA
TGTGCCATCAGTGGTCCAGGGGGAGGCTACGAGCAGTACTTC	CAISGPGGGYEQYF	many	TRBV10-3	TRBJ2-7	NA
TGCAGTGCTAGAGCGGGAGTGGTGGAGACCCAGTACTTC	CSARAGVVETQYF	few	TRBV20-1	TRBJ2-5	NA
TGTGCCAGCAGTTCGAACCCTGGTGTGGGTCGGGAGACCCAGTACTTC	CASSSNPGVGRETQYF	many	TRBV12-3/TRBV12-4	TRBJ2-5	NA
TGTGCCAGCAGCGATGCGGACAGGGTTCCGTTCTTC	CASSDADRVPFF	few	TRBV7-2	TRBJ2-1	TRBD1
TGCTGTGCTAGAGAAATCGGGACTAGCGGGAGGACGCCCCCGTTCTTC	CCAREIGTSGRTPPFF	few	TRBV20-1	TRBJ2-1	TRBD2
TGTGCCAGCAGCGTACCGGGGGGTCCGCACTACGAGCAGTACTTC	CASSVPGGPHYEQYF	NA	TRBV9	TRBJ2-7	TRBD2
TGTGCCAGCAGCTGGACTAGCGGGAGGGGCAATGAGCAGTTCTTC	CASSWTSGRGNEQFF	NA	TRBV12-3/TRBV12-4	TRBJ2-1	TRBD2
TGTGCCAGCAGGATTTCCAGCGTGAACACTGAAGCTTTCTTT	CASRISSVNTEAFF	many	TRBV6-2/TRBV6-3	TRBJ1-1	NA
TGTGCCTGGAAGGGGCGGGGACTCAATGAGCAGTTCTTC	CAWKGRGLNEQFF	NA	TRBV30	TRBJ2-1	NA
TGCAGTGCAAAGACAGGGTCTGACACTGAAGCTTTCTTT	CSAKTGSDTEAFF	NA	TRBV20-1	TRBJ1-1	TRBD1
TGCGCCAGCAGTCTTGTAGAGTCGAGCGGGGCCTACGAGCAGTACTTC	CASSLVESSGAYEQYF	few	TRBV4-3	TRBJ2-7	TRBD2
TGCAGTGCTAGAGTGCCGAGAGATACGCAGTATTTT	CSARVPRDTQYF	many	TRBV20-1	TRBJ2-3	NA
TGTGCCAGCAGCTTAGAGGCGGGGGGCATTCAGTACTTC	CASSLEAGGIQYF	many	TRBV11-2	TRBJ2-4	TRBD2
TGCAGCGTACTCCTCGAGGGGGGATACGAGCAGTACTTC	CSVLLEGGYEQYF	few	TRBV29-1	TRBJ2-7	NA
TGCGCCAGCAGCCCCCAGCTTTTGGTGGGGACCTATAACACCGGGGAGCTGTTTTTT	CASSPQLLVGTYNTGELFF	NA	TRBV5-1	TRBJ2-2	NA
TGTGCCAGCAGCTTGGCTAGGGGCGGGACTACAGATACGCAGTATTTT	CASSLARGGTTDTQYF	NA	TRBV5-4	TRBJ2-3	NA
TGCAGTGCTAGAGGCCTAGCGGGAGAAAGCGAGCAGTACTTC	CSARGLAGESEQYF	many	TRBV20-1	TRBJ2-7	TRBD2